The 17 T cell receptor beta chains presented below share a single source sample, sequenced in a study of T-cell reconstitution after alpha-beta-depleted transplantation in children. Unique molecular identifiers were incorporated during preparation of the TCRbeta library. Each CDR3 protein is one row after TCRdb ran MiXCR on the PCR reads. The sample includes almost 500,000 distinct CDR3 sequences, about 11% of them seen just once. This material consisted of PBMCs, taken before TCRalphabeta/CD19-depleted stem cell transplant. These receptors were taken from a child aged 2 to 10 with inherited bone marrow failure, due to receive a stem cell transplant.

This clonotype came up many times. The chain recombines TRBV20-1 with TRBJ2-3, with 12 bases lining up with TRBD2. The V segment lost 6 bases and the J segment 2 bases; nucleotides outside the gene matches: 15. The CDR3 length is 18 residues. CDR1 is DFQATT and CDR2 is SNEGSKA in the germline V gene (reference sequence). This CDR3 reads CSAEHPSGRAAATDTQYF. CDR3 in DNA: TGCAGTGCAGAGCATCCTAGCGGGAGGGCAGCCGCCACAGATACGCAGTATTTT.

This clonotype was counted at least ten times. V usage is TRBV24-1 and J usage is TRBJ2-1; no reliable D call. Germline V CDR1 and CDR2: KGHDR, SFDVKD. The ends were cut back, 4 bases at V and 9 bases at J, with 12 bases in the middle. CDR3 length: 13 residues. The CDR3 region is CATSDRPPGEQFF. The CDR3 DNA reads as TGTGCCACCAGTGACCGCCCGCCAGGTGAGCAGTTCTTC.

This clonotype was counted at least ten times. The chain links TRBV5-1 to TRBJ2-5; a weak D match, TRBD1 (6 bases). This CDR3 spans 13 amino acids. The V and J ends lost 3 bases and 2 bases respectively, with 8 bases between them. CDR1 is SGHRS and CDR2 is YFSETQ in the germline V gene. CDR3 sequence: CASSSGAQETQYF. CDR3 DNA: TGCGCCAGCAGCTCAGGGGCACAAGAGACCCAGTACTTC.

The gene calls are TRBV6-5 and TRBJ1-1; 7 bases are shared with TRBD1. The germline gives CDR1 MNHEY, CDR2 SVGAGI. V lost 2 bases to trimming and J lost 7 bases; unmatched junction nucleotides: 1. This CDR3 has 12 amino acids. The CDR3 DNA follows: TGTGCCAGCAGTTACGGGACAGTTGAAGCTTTCTTT. Encoded protein: CASSYGTVEAFF.

This clonotype was seen repeatedly, ten times or more. This chain joins TRBV29-1 and TRBJ2-1; 10 positions match TRBD2. J gave up 7 bases and V 4 bases, and 4 bases lay outside the gene matches. CDR3 length: 13 residues. Per the germline V gene, CDR1 is SQVTM and CDR2 is ANQGSEA. CDR3 sequence: CSVVGLARNEQFF. The DNA of the CDR3 is TGCAGCGTTGTGGGACTAGCGCGGAATGAGCAGTTCTTC.

Remarks on this clonotype: This may be a read error: a much more frequent sequence differs by one nucleotide. The V gene is TRBV7-8, the J gene TRBJ1-1, with 7 bases matching TRBD1. V dropped 2 bases and J dropped 2; count of bases not matched to a gene: 8. CDR1 is SGHVS and CDR2 is FQNEAQ in the germline V gene. The CDR3 extends over 16 amino acids. Here the CDR3 DNA reads TGTGCCAGCAGCTTAACTTTGGGACAGCATAACACTGAAGCTTTCTTT. It is translated as CASSLTLGQHNTEAFF.

This clonotype was counted ten times or more. The chain carries TRBV27 and TRBJ2-1; weak D call: TRBD1 (5 bases). Germline V CDR1 and CDR2: MNHEY, SMNVEV (reference sequence). This CDR3 spans 15 amino acids. Trimming pared 1 base from V and 8 bases from J, leaving 15 bases between. The chain's CDR3 is CASSLYQGLAYEQFF. In nucleotides, the CDR3 is TGTGCCAGCAGTTTATACCAGGGTCTGGCATATGAGCAGTTCTTC.

This clonotype has ten or more counts. This chain links TRBV19 with TRBJ1-1; no definite D call. The CDR3 consists of 13 residues. The V gene's germline CDR1 is LNHDA and CDR2 SQIVND (reference sequence). Trimming left V 3 bases short and J 4 bases short, with 9 bases between. The CDR3 sequence: CASSIRGFTEAFF. The CDR3 DNA sequence: TGTGCCAGTAGTATCCGGGGATTCACTGAAGCTTTCTTT.

This clonotype occurred a few times. V is TRBV13 and J is TRBJ2-5; no clear D. The germline V gene encodes CDR1 PRHDT and CDR2 FYEKMQ (reference sequence). CDR3 length: 13 residues. The V and J ends lost 1 base and 5 bases respectively, with 8 bases between them. DNA of the CDR3: TGTGCCAGCAGCTTAGTTACGAGGGAGACCCAGTACTTC. Translating gives CASSLVTRETQYF.

This clonotype was recorded at least ten times. For the CDR3, the DNA is TGTGCCAGCAGCTTAGGGGACGGAACTAATGAAAAACTGTTTTTT. Translated, it gives CASSLGDGTNEKLFF. V is TRBV7-6 and J is TRBJ1-4; D is perhaps TRBD1 (5 bases). Trimming shortened V by 1 base and J by 1 base, and 7 bases separated the two germline ends. CDR1 is SGHVS, CDR2 FNYEAQ, per germline. This CDR3 has 15 amino acids.

At least ten counts were recorded for this clonotype. This chain connects TRBV27 to TRBJ2-7; 11 bases are a match to TRBD2. This CDR3 spans 16 amino acids. Germline CDR1 reads MNHEY; CDR2 reads SMNVEV (reference sequence). The V segment lost 6 bases and the J segment 6 bases; nucleotides outside the gene matches: 13. This chain's CDR3 is CASRGIVAGGPGEQYF. CDR3 nucleotide sequence: TGTGCCAGCAGAGGAATTGTAGCGGGAGGGCCCGGCGAGCAGTACTTC.

This clonotype was seen a few times. The chain combines TRBV12-3 or TRBV12-4 with TRBJ1-4, with 9 bases identical to TRBD1. The CDR3 consists of 13 residues. V lost 1 base and J lost 17; bases outside the gene matches: 8. CDR3 DNA: TGTGCCAGCAGTTTAGGCCCGGGACAGGGTGGCTTTTTT. Amino acid sequence: CASSLGPGQGGFF.

On this clonotype: A single base separates this from a much larger clone, so it may be a read error. The chain has TRBV12-3 or TRBV12-4 and TRBJ2-5, with D unclear. V lost 2 bases and J 2 bases, leaving 9 bases between the germline ends. The CDR3 length is 14 residues. The CDR3: CASSLSVAQETQYF. The CDR3 region has the DNA TGTGCCAGCAGTTTAAGCGTTGCGCAAGAGACCCAGTACTTC.

This clonotype was counted many times. The chain uses TRBV13 and TRBJ1-3; D unresolved. CDR1 PRHDT and CDR2 FYEKMQ come from the germline V gene (reference sequence). Trimming stripped 0 bases from V and 1 base from J, with 16 bases between. CDR3 size: 18 residues. The CDR3 reads CASSLGLQGGISGNTIYF. The CDR3 DNA reads as TGTGCCAGCAGCTTAGGCCTGCAAGGAGGGATTTCTGGAAACACCATATATTTT. Full variable domain (missing parts from reference TRBV13 and TRBJ1-3): AAGVIQSPRHLIKEKRETATLKCYPIPRHDTVYWYQQGPGQDPQFLISFYEKMQSDKGSIPDRFSAQQFSDYHSELNMSSLELGDSALYFCASSLGLQGGISGNTIYFGEGSWLTVV.

The gene calls are TRBV12-3 or TRBV12-4 and TRBJ1-3; D is unresolved. V dropped 7 bases and J dropped 8 bases, with 18 bases sitting between them. CDR3 length: 14 residues. The CDR3 loop reads CASTTPAWRDTIYF. The CDR3 coding sequence is TGTGCCAGCACCACCCCGGCGTGGCGGGACACCATATATTTT.

This clonotype occurred once. The junction does not match germline at one end; this may be a read error. This chain uses TRBV12-3 or TRBV12-4 with TRBJ1-2; perhaps TRBD1 as D (6 bases). The length of the CDR3 is 12 residues. In DNA, the CDR3 is TGTGCCAGCAGTCTGGACAGCTATCGCTACACCTTC. Amino acids: CASSLDSYRYTF.

This clonotype has just a few counts. This sequence joins TRBV20-1 and TRBJ2-1, with a weak D call TRBD2 (6 bases). V lost 5 bases, J lost 4 bases, and 12 bases lay in between. The germline CDR1 and CDR2 sequences are DFQATT and SNEGSKA (reference sequence). The CDR3 has 13 amino acids. Here the CDR3 reads CSADGGPYNEQFF. The CDR3 DNA follows: TGCAGTGCTGATGGAGGGCCGTACAATGAGCAGTTCTTC.